This record looks at one TCR beta chain sequence and its context. Antigen unknown. The PCR contained 60 Vbeta and 13 Jbeta primers. Original processing methods: Unique TCR beta chains numbered approximately 80 million in a later analysis, with roughly 9.9 million shared. Libraries were prepared by immunoSEQ multiplex PCR; TCRdb keeps only in-frame clonotypes and omits some of them. Clonal size and the V and J genes are those of that table, whereas D and trimming came from the DNA. The table records under 200,000 clones, about four fifths of them present only once. The sample comes from a study of cytomegalovirus exposure and HLA in healthy donors. Study-wide findings and caveats: One variant, a missense change in DCLRE1C, was linked in a later analysis to TCR beta V- and J-gene trimming. Beyond CMV serostatus, there was no information to go on about immune exposure. The authors enumerated over 150 TCR beta chains as linked to cytomegalovirus.

CDR1 and CDR2 (germline): KGHSH, LQKENI. CDR3 length: 16 amino acids. Trimming left V 5 bases short and J 8 bases short, with 21 bases between. This TCR came from a woman in her thirties in good health and CMV-seropositive. The genes are TRBV18 and TRBJ1-4; D unclear. Sequencing was carried out using PBMCs. The CDR3 region has the DNA TGTGCCAGCTCAAGGAGGGAACAGTCCTACCAGGAAAAACTGTTTTTT. Translated: CASSRREQSYQEKLFF.